This T cell receptor beta chain stems from a study of blood T cell repertoires in COVID-19. Generated by immunoSEQ multiplex PCR, the TCRdb table keeps only in-frame clones and is missing some. The sample records some 150,000 clones, around four fifths being singletons. Germline V gene sequence: CDR1 MNHNY, CDR2 SVGAGI (reference sequence). The CDR3 totals 12 residues. V gave up 5 bases and J gave up 6 bases, with 11 bases separating them. The specimen sequenced was peripheral blood. The chain employs TRBV6-6 and TRBJ2-7; D uncertain. The origin of this receptor is a woman in her thirties or forties with active or convalescent COVID-19. CDR3: CASSPRQAEQYF. CDR3 sequence (DNA): TGTGCCAGCAGTCCGAGACAAGCCGAGCAGTACTTC.